This T cell receptor (beta chain) came from a study of blood T cell repertoires in COVID-19. Study-wide background: Acute and convalescent COVID-19 specimens originated in the United States, Italy and Spain. From T cells, B-cell-depleted T cells, or PBMCs came the material, which was cDNA or gDNA.

In the original analysis: Reference gene primers were amplified, and this amplification served to estimate nucleated cell counts. The repertoire was sequenced with immunoSEQ multiplex PCR; TCRdb's copy has only in-frame clones and lacks some. For V, J and clone size, that table is used; D and trimming come from the DNA. The sample holds 110,000 to 150,000 clones, around nine tenths seen once. V shed 1 base and J shed 5 bases, with 7 bases lying between them. Germline CDR1 SSHAT, CDR2 FNYEAQ (reference sequence). This CDR3 comprises 13 residues. This receptor was taken from a man aged 60-69 years with active or convalescent COVID-19. The sequenced material came from peripheral blood. The chain has TRBV7-7 and TRBJ2-3; D uncertain. CDR3 in DNA: TGTGCCAGCAGCTTAGGACTGGGAGATACGCAGTATTTT. This encodes CASSLGLGDTQYF.